Sequencing of this T cell receptor (beta chain) was carried out in a study of blood T cell repertoires in COVID-19. Overall study context: Samples came from the United States, Italy and Spain, spanning acute and convalescent COVID-19.

Assay: immunoSEQ multiplex PCR; the TCRdb copy retains only in-frame clones and omits some. The repertoire holds fewer than 180,000 clones, with around 84% as singletons. The CDR3 is made up of 15 amino acids. V shed 6 bases, J shed 7 bases, and the junction held 10 bases outside the gene matches. Per the germline V gene, CDR1 is MNHEY and CDR2 is SVGAGI. The source material was peripheral blood. This clonotype was obtained from a man aged 65-85 years with acute or convalescent COVID-19. The genes are TRBV6-5 and TRBJ2-4; 9 bases fit TRBD1. CDR3: CASRSGTGRDNIQYF. The DNA for the CDR3 is TGTGCCAGCAGGTCCGGGACAGGGAGGGACAACATTCAGTACTTC.